A single sample is the source of the 2 T cell receptor beta chains below, sequenced in a study of cytomegalovirus exposure and HLA in healthy donors. Use of 60 Vbeta and 13 Jbeta primers characterized the PCR. Produced via immunoSEQ multiplex PCR; TCRdb's table is partial and in-frame only. The sample contains about 78,000 clones, around 70% of which appear only once. The sample comprised PBMCs. These receptors originate from a woman aged 40 to 50 in good health and CMV-seropositive.

V is TRBV10-1 and J is TRBJ1-2; 12 positions match TRBD1. Germline V gene data show CDR1 as WNHNN and CDR2 as SYGVQD (reference sequence). The CDR3 has 16 residues. Trimming at V came to 7 bases and at J to 4 bases, leaving 10 bases not matched to a gene. CDR3 DNA: TGCGCCAGCAAGCGGGACAGGGGGCTGTTCCCCTATGGCTACACCTTC. Translating gives CASKRDRGLFPYGYTF.

The chain has TRBV5-1 and TRBJ2-1; D ambiguous. Germline CDR1 SGHRS, CDR2 YFSETQ. This CDR3 region has 15 residues. Trimming pared 0 bases from V and 8 bases from J, leaving 15 bases between. The CDR3 loop is CASSLASRPTDEQFF. CDR3 nucleotides: TGCGCCAGCAGCTTGGCTAGTAGACCTACCGATGAGCAGTTCTTC.